One and the same sample provided the 18 T cell receptor beta chains below, sequenced in a study of CD4 T cells in relation to SARS-CoV-2 and coronaviruses. CD4+ T cells from unexposed donors were obtained before the COVID-19 pandemic (2011-2018). Assay used: immunoSEQ multiplex PCR; TCRdb lists only in-frame clones, some missing. The sample records tens of thousands of clones, more than 80% being singletons. The sequencing sample was made of naive CD4+ T cells from PBMCs. The subset denotes: naive CD4+ T cells isolated by negative enrichment. The receptors shown here come from a human donor in good health.

This chain uses TRBV28 with TRBJ2-5; 9 bases fit TRBD1. Germline V gene sequence: CDR1 MDHEN, CDR2 SYDVKM. The length of the CDR3 is 14 residues. The junction had 11 bases not matched to a gene; V was cut back by 5 bases and J by 10 bases. The CDR3 coding sequence is TGTGCCAGCAGTCCCCCGACAGGGGGGTTAGTCCAGTACTTC. This translates into CASSPPTGGLVQYF.

The chain links TRBV9 to TRBJ2-1; perhaps TRBD2 as D (6 bases). The CDR3 sequence is 14 residues long. Germline loops: CDR1 SGDLS, CDR2 YYNGEE. Trimming cost V 1 base and J 4 bases, with 9 bases left between them. CDR3 coding DNA: TGTGCCAGCAGCGTATCGGGGGATTACAATGAGCAGTTCTTC. Translating it yields CASSVSGDYNEQFF.

V is TRBV7-2 and J is TRBJ1-2; 7 nucleotides align to TRBD1. Germline CDR1 and CDR2: SGHTA and FQGNSA. Losses at the gene ends were 5 bases for V and 2 bases for J; bases not matched to a gene: 8. This CDR3 has 15 amino acids. DNA for the CDR3: TGTGCCAGCAGCCCGGGACAGCCCTTAAACTATGGCTACACCTTC. This codes for CASSPGQPLNYGYTF.

The chain uses TRBV19 and TRBJ1-2; D remains ambiguous. Germline V gives CDR1 LNHDA, CDR2 SQIVND (reference sequence). The V gene lost 2 bases and the J gene lost 4 bases, with 8 bases spanning the gap. The CDR3 sequence is 13 residues long. The CDR3 loop is CASSINSFYGYTF. As DNA, the CDR3 is TGTGCCAGTAGTATAAACAGCTTCTATGGCTACACCTTC.

The CDR3 DNA follows: TGCGCCAGCAGCCAAGACGACAGGGGATACGAGCAGTACTTC. This encodes CASSQDDRGYEQYF. This chain links TRBV4-1 with TRBJ2-7; 8 bases line up with TRBD1. The ends lost 0 bases at V and 4 bases at J; junction bases unmatched: 2. The CDR3 loop spans 14 amino acids. Germline lookup yields CDR1 MGHRA and CDR2 YSYEKL.

The genes are TRBV4-2 and TRBJ1-1; D not certain. CDR3 length equals 14 residues. Germline V lookup: CDR1 LGHNA, CDR2 YNFKEQ. Trimming left V 0 bases short and J 8 bases short, with 13 bases between. The CDR3 sequence is CASSQDSWTGEAFF. DNA of the CDR3: TGTGCCAGCAGCCAAGATAGTTGGACGGGAGAAGCTTTCTTT.

The chain employs TRBV27 and TRBJ1-6; D may be TRBD1 (5 bases). Trimming shortened V by 2 bases and J by 5 bases, and 19 bases separated the two germline ends. CDR1 and CDR2 (germline): MNHEY, SMNVEV (reference sequence). The CDR3 has 18 amino acids. The CDR3 loop reads CASSLNFVGGGNNSPLHF. The CDR3 DNA sequence: TGTGCCAGCAGTTTAAATTTTGTCGGGGGAGGGAATAATTCACCCCTCCACTTT.

The J gene is TRBJ1-5, the V gene TRBV20-1; D is possibly TRBD1 (6 bases). The germline V gene has CDR1 DFQATT and CDR2 SNEGSKA (reference sequence). V shed 3 bases and J shed 2 bases, with 8 bases lying between them. This CDR3 spans 13 amino acids. CDR3 nucleotides: TGCAGTGCTAGTTACAGGGGCAATCAGCCCCAGCATTTT. It encodes CSASYRGNQPQHF.

The CDR3: CASSPRTGPQETQYF. Here the CDR3 DNA reads TGTGCCAGTAGTCCCCGGACAGGACCTCAAGAGACCCAGTACTTC. This chain connects TRBV19 to TRBJ2-5; TRBD1 agrees at 7 bases. CDR1 LNHDA and CDR2 SQIVND come from the germline V gene (reference sequence). The CDR3 consists of 15 residues. Losses at the gene ends were 5 bases for V and 2 bases for J; bases not matched to a gene: 8.

The chain combines TRBV7-2 with TRBJ2-5; D could derive from TRBD1 or TRBD2 (5 bases each). V gave up 5 bases and J gave up 4 bases, with 14 bases separating them. The CDR3 runs to 14 residues. Germline V gives CDR1 SGHTA, CDR2 FQGNSA. This CDR3 is CASSPGSAGETQYF. For the CDR3, the DNA is TGTGCCAGCAGCCCAGGGAGTGCGGGAGAGACCCAGTACTTC.

This clone was recorded a few times. The chain joins TRBV4-3 to TRBJ1-3; D is unresolved. CDR3 size: 15 residues. Trimming cost V 1 base and J 2 bases, with 9 bases left between them. Germline V gene lookup returns CDR1 LGHNA and CDR2 YSLEER. CDR3 in DNA: TGCGCCAGCAGCCAAGTGGGAGGGCCTGGAAACACCATATATTTT. As protein: CASSQVGGPGNTIYF.

This clone was recorded once. The chain recombines TRBV10-1 with TRBJ2-4; D unclear. CDR3 length: 15 residues. Germline V lookup: CDR1 WNHNN, CDR2 SYGVQD (reference sequence). V lost 2 bases to trimming and J lost 9 bases, with 17 bases between them. CDR3 DNA: TGCGCCAGCAGTGAGCGAGCACAGAGGTTTTTCATTCAGTACTTC. The encoded protein is CASSERAQRFFIQYF.

CDR3 sequence reads: CASSSKRGETGGAYNEQFF. CDR3 nucleotides: TGTGCCAGCAGCTCCAAAAGAGGCGAGACAGGGGGAGCCTACAATGAGCAGTTCTTC. The chain carries TRBV5-4 and TRBJ2-1; TRBD1 agrees at 9 bases. The germline CDR1 and CDR2 sequences are SGHNT and YYREEE (reference sequence). Losses at the gene ends were 3 bases for V and 2 bases for J; bases not matched to a gene: 15. CDR3 length: 19 amino acids. Looking up the rest from reference TRBV5-4 and TRBJ2-1 gives the full variable domain: ETGVTQSPTHLIKTRGQQVTLRCSSQSGHNTVSWYQQALGQGPQFIFQYYREEENGRGNFPPRFSGLQFPNYSSELNVNALELDDSALYLCASSSKRGETGGAYNEQFFGPGTRLTVL.

J is TRBJ1-1 and V is TRBV20-1, with no clear D. Between the trimmed V and J ends, which lost 3 bases and 2 bases, there was a span of 16 bases. This CDR3 comprises 15 residues. The germline gives CDR1 DFQATT, CDR2 SNEGSKA (reference sequence). The CDR3 sequence is CSASAPTRANTEAFF. In DNA, the CDR3 is TGCAGTGCTAGTGCCCCTACTCGGGCAAACACTGAAGCTTTCTTT.

The rearrangement joins TRBV6-1 to TRBJ1-6; 8 bases fit TRBD1. The CDR3 runs to 14 residues. CDR1 is MNHNS, CDR2 SASEGT, per germline. J gave up 10 bases and V 7 bases, and 9 bases lay outside the gene matches. The CDR3: CASKRTGGGSPLHF. For the CDR3, the DNA is TGTGCCAGCAAGAGAACAGGGGGTGGCTCACCCCTCCACTTT.

This chain links TRBV20-1 with TRBJ2-3; 8 bases map to TRBD2. The CDR3 extends over 11 amino acids. Germline assignment: CDR1 DFQATT and CDR2 SNEGSKA (reference sequence). Written as DNA, the CDR3 is TGCGAAGCGGGAGACATAGATACGCAGTATTTT. It specifies CEAGDIDTQYF.

The chain couples TRBV7-3 to TRBJ1-1; weak D call: TRBD1 (6 bases). The CDR3 covers 15 residues. Between the trimmed V and J ends, which lost 1 base and 4 bases, there was a span of 13 bases. Germline CDR1 SGHTA, CDR2 FQGTGA. The CDR3 DNA follows: TGTGCCAGCAGCTTAAAGGGGGGGGCGAGCACTGAAGCTTTCTTT. Protein sequence: CASSLKGGASTEAFF.

V usage is TRBV5-1 and J usage is TRBJ2-3; TRBD2 matches at 16 bases. The CDR3 is 16 amino acids. V was pared by 4 bases and J by 5 bases, with 4 bases of the junction left unmatched. CDR1 and CDR2 (germline): SGHRS, YFSETQ. The CDR3 loop is CASSPGTSGGGDTQYF. The CDR3 nucleotides read TGCGCCAGCAGCCCCGGGACTAGCGGGGGGGGAGATACGCAGTATTTT.